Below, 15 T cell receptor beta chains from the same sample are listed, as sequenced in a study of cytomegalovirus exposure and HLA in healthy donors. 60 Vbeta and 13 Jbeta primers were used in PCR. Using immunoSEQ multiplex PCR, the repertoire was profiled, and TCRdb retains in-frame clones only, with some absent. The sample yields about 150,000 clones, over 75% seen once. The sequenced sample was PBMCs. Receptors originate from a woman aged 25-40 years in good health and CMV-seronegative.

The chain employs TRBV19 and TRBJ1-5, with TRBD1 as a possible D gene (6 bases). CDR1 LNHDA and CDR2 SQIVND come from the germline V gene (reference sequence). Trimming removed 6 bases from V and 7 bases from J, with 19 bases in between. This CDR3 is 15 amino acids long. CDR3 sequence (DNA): TGTGCCAGTAGCCTTTCGAACAGGGCGAGGCAGCCCCAGCATTTT. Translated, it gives CASSLSNRARQPQHF.

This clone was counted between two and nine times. The CDR3 DNA is TGTGCCAGCAGGGAGGTCCCTGAAGCTTTCTTT. It specifies CASREVPEAFF. The chain uses TRBV6-1 and TRBJ1-1; D uncertain. This CDR3 comprises 11 residues. V was clipped by 6 bases and J by 6 bases, with 8 bases between them. The germline CDR1 and CDR2 sequences are MNHNS and SASEGT.

The CDR3 nucleotides are TGTGCCAGCACCTGGGTGGGGCGCCAAGAGACCCAGTACTTC. It translates to CASTWVGRQETQYF. The chain links TRBV28 to TRBJ2-5, with a weak D call TRBD1 (5 bases). From germline, CDR1 is MDHEN and CDR2 SYDVKM. CDR3 length: 14 residues. The V and J ends lost 7 bases and 1 base respectively, with 13 bases between them.

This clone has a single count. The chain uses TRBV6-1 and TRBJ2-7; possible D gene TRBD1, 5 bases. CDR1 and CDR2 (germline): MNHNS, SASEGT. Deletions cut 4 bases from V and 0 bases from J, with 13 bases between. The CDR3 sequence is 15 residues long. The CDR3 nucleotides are TGTGCCAGCAGTGCCTGGACACCCGCCTCCTACGAGCAGTACTTC. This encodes CASSAWTPASYEQYF.

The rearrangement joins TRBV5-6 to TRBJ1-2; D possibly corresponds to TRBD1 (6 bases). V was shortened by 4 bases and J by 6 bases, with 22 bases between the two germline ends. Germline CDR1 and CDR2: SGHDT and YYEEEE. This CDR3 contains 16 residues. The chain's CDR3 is CASSELQQGSLDGYTF. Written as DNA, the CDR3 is TGTGCCAGCAGCGAACTTCAACAGGGATCTTTGGATGGCTACACCTTC.

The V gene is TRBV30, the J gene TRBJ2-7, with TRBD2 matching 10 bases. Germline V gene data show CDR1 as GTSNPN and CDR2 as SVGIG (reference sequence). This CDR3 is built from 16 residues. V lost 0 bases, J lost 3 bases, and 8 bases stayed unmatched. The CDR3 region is CAWSVPGLAVFYEQYF. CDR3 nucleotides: TGTGCCTGGAGTGTACCCGGACTAGCGGTTTTCTACGAGCAGTACTTC.

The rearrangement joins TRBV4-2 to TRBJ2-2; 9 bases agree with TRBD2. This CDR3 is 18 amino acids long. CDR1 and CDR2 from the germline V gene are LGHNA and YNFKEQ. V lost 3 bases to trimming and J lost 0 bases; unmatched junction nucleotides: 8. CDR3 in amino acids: CASSQGLAGAANTGELFF. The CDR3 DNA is TGTGCCAGCAGCCAGGGATTAGCGGGGGCTGCGAACACCGGGGAGCTGTTTTTT.

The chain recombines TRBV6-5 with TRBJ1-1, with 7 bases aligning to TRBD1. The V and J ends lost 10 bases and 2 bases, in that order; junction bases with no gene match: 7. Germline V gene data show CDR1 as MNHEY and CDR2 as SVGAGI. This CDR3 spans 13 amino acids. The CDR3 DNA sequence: TGTGCCACCTTAGACAGGGATAACACTGAAGCTTTCTTT. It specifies CATLDRDNTEAFF.

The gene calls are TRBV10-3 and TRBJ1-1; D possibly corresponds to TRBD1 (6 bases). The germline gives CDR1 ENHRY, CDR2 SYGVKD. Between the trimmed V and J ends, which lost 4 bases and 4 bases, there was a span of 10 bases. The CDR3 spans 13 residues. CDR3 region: CAISVQGGTEAFF. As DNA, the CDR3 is TGTGCCATCAGTGTACAGGGTGGCACTGAAGCTTTCTTT.

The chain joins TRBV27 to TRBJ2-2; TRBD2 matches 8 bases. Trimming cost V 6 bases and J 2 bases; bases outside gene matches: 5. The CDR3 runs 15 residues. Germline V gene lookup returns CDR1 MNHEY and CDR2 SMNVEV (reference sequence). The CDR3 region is CASRVSGTNTGELFF. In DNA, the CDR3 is TGTGCCAGCAGGGTTAGCGGGACTAACACCGGGGAGCTGTTTTTT.

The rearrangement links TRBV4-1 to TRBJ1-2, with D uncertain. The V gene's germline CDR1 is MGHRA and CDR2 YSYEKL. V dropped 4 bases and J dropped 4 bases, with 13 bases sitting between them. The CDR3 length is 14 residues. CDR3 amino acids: CASSPLERSYGYTF. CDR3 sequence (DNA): TGCGCCAGCAGCCCCCTGGAGAGGTCCTATGGCTACACCTTC.

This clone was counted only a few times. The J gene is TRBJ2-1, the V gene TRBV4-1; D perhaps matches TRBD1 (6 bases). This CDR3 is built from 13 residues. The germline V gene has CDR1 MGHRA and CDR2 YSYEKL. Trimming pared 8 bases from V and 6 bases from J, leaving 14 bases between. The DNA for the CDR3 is TGCGCCAGCGGTAGACAGGTCTTCAATGAGCAGTTCTTC. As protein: CASGRQVFNEQFF.

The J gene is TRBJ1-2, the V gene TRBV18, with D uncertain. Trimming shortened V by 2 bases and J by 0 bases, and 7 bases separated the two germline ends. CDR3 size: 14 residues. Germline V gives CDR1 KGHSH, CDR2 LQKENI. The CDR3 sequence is CASSPVQTNYGYTF. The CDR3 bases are TGTGCCAGCTCACCAGTACAGACTAACTATGGCTACACCTTC.

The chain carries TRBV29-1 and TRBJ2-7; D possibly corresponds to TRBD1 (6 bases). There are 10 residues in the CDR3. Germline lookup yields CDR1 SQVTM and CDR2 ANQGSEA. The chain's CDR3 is CTVRGYEQYF. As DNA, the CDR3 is TGCACCGTCAGGGGATACGAGCAGTACTTC.

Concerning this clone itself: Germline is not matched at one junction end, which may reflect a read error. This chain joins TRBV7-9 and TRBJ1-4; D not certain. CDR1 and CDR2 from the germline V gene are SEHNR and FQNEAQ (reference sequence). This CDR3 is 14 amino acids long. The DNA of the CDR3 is TGTTCCAGCAGCTTAGGACGGAGCGGGGAAAAACTGTTTTTT. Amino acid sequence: CSSSLGRSGEKLFF.